This TCR beta chain was recovered during a study of response to subunit inactivated influenza vaccine. Study observations and caveats: The authors proposed limited new T cell recruitment per seasonal influenza vaccination.

From germline, CDR1 is SNHLY and CDR2 FYNNEI. The CDR3 runs 12 residues. V was shortened by 4 bases and J by 7 bases, with 8 bases between the two germline ends. This clonotype has a handful of counts. What it recognizes is unknown. In TCRdb, the RT-PCR reads were re-called with MiXCR into one record per CDR3 protein. The sample has about 240,000 distinct CDR3 sequences, less than 15% seen once. Sample: non-naive T cells sorted from PBMCs, taken roughly 15 days before vaccination. The clonotype originates from a man in his fifties or sixties who received an inactivated influenza vaccine. V and J are TRBV2 and TRBJ2-4; the D is unclear. CDR3 protein: CASSVERNIQYF. In nucleotides, the CDR3 is TGTGCCAGCAGTGTAGAGAGGAACATTCAGTACTTC.